This entry is about one T cell receptor beta chain. The antigen it binds to is not known. No much larger clonotype is one base removed from it; base qualities were not supplied. This sample was included in a study of control samples from healthy donors and cancer patients (dated by TCRdb to 2018 to 2020). The library was prepared using the immunoSEQ multiplex PCR assay. The source is immuneACCESS, and TCRdb retained only in-frame sequences with V and J called. Part of the clones is not carried over; for the studies checked, unresolved V genes explain less than half of this, and the remainder is unexplained. This sample is represented by roughly 160,000 clones; 90% to 95% of them were singletons. 14% of the sample goes to the ten largest clones. Sequences MNHEY (CDR1) and SVGAGI (CDR2) are obtained from the germline V gene. The trim is 6 bases for V and 9 bases for J, with a gap of 21 bases between the germline ends. From the cysteine up to the phenylalanine, the CDR3 has a length of 15 residues. Only CDR3 DNA is held: 45 bases, read in frame from base 1.

This receptor was obtained from a man aged 55 to 69 with colorectal cancer. The chain is assembled from TRBV6-5 and TRBJ1-5; the D gene is not confidently resolved. What was sequenced was PBMCs. CDR3 reads: CASSADGPGFRPQHF. The sequenced DNA is TGTGCCAGCAGCGCGGACGGCCCGGGTTTTCGGCCCCAGCATTTT.